This T cell receptor beta chain was retrieved from a study of T cell responses to AZD1222 COVID-19 vaccine. Method: immunoSEQ multiplex PCR; TCRdb's copy keeps in-frame clones and lacks some. Of 150,000 to 200,000 clones in the sample, roughly 91% are singletons; the top ten hold 1.5% to 2%. With respect to this clone: What it recognizes is unknown.

Study results and caveats: All repertoire sampling was performed exclusively after the peak T cell response.

The clonotype comes from an adult in good health. The source was peripheral blood, collected on day 0 of AZD1222 vaccination.

The CDR3: CATSDDKYGYTF. In nucleotides, the CDR3 is TGTGCCACCAGTGATGATAAGTATGGCTACACCTTC. The gene calls are TRBV24-1 and TRBJ1-2; no clear D gene. The CDR3 extends over 12 amino acids. Germline lookup yields CDR1 KGHDR and CDR2 SFDVKD. The V gene lost 3 bases and the J gene lost 5 bases, with 6 bases spanning the gap.